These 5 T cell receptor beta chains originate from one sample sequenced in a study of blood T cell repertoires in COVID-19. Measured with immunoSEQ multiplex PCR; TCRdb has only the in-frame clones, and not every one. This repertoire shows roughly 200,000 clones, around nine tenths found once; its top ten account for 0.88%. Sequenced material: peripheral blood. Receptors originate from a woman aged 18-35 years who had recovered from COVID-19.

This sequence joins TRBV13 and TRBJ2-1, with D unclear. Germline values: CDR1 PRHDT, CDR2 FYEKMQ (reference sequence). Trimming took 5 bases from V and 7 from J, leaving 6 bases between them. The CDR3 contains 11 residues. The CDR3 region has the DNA TGTGCCAGCAGCCCCGGGAATGAGCAGTTCTTC. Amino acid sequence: CASSPGNEQFF.

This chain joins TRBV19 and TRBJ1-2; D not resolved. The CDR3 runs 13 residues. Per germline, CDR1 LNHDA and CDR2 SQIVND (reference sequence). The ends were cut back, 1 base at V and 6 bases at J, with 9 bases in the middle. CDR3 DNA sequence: TGTGCCAGTAGTATAGCGGGGTACGATGGCTACACCTTC. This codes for CASSIAGYDGYTF.

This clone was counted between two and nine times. The CDR3 DNA is TGTGCCAGCAGCGCGACTAGCGGGAGAGCCGGGGAGCTGTTTTTT. Translated, it gives CASSATSGRAGELFF. The chain carries TRBV9 and TRBJ2-2, with TRBD2 matching 12 bases. The germline V gene has CDR1 SGDLS and CDR2 YYNGEE. V shed 3 bases, J shed 6 bases, and the junction held 3 bases outside the gene matches. The CDR3 is 15 amino acids.

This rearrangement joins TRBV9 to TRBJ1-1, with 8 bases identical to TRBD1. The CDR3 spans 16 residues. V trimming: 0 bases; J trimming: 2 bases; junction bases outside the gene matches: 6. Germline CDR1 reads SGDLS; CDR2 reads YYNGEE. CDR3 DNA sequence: TGTGCCAGCAGCGTAGGGCATGCAGGGGGCAACACTGAAGCTTTCTTT. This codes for CASSVGHAGGNTEAFF.

The CDR3 sequence: CASRTSSGNTIYF. DNA for the CDR3: TGTGCCAGCAGGACTTCAAGCGGAAACACCATATATTTT. The chain has TRBV13 and TRBJ1-3; no clear D. Germline lookup yields CDR1 PRHDT and CDR2 FYEKMQ (reference sequence). The CDR3 extends over 13 amino acids. The V and J ends lost 6 bases and 4 bases respectively, with 10 bases between them.